This entry lists 11 T cell receptor beta chains sequenced from one sample in a study of metastatic and nonmetastatic thyroid tumors (dated by TCRdb to the early 2020s). No treatment had been received by any patient before thyroid surgery. Libraries were prepared through PCR. This sample was sequenced with an Illumina HiSeq 4000. TCRdb ran its own pipeline on the public reads, namely fastp trimming at Q25 and MiXCR clone calling, and kept in-frame beta chains. For this sample the table gives some 14,000 clones, of which less than 25% were detected only once. The ten most abundant clones make up approximately 8% of the sample. Source material: blood. The receptors were gathered from a female donor with papillary thyroid cancer or a benign thyroid nodule (not recorded which). Some clones in this sample may be carry-over from other donors' samples.

A note on this clone: A much larger clone differs from this one at a single base, so this may be a read error. At the DNA level, this CDR3 is encoded by other sequences in the same sample as well. The genes are TRBV18 and TRBJ1-5; 10 bases map to TRBD1. The CDR3 runs to 16 residues. Looked up from germline, CDR1 is KGHSH and CDR2 is LQKENI. The CDR3 loop is CASSPNGQGVLQPQHF. Written as DNA, the CDR3 is TGTGCCAGCTCACCGAACGGACAGGGGGTTCTACAGCCCCAGCACTTT.

To note about this clone: One junction end does not reproduce the germline sequence, and a read error may be involved. This chain joins TRBV19 and TRBJ1-5; D might be TRBD1 (6 bases). Germline V gene data show CDR1 as LNHDA and CDR2 as SQIVND (reference sequence). The CDR3 is made up of 16 amino acids. The CDR3 coding sequence is TGTGCCAGTAATATTAGGGGAGTGAGGGGGGATCAACCCCAGCATTTT. This gives the protein CASNIRGVRGDQPQHF.

V usage is TRBV20-1 and J usage is TRBJ2-7; 9 nucleotides line up with TRBD2. The CDR3 runs to 15 residues. CDR1 DFQATT and CDR2 SNEGSKA come from the germline V gene (reference sequence). The junction had 8 bases not matched to a gene; V was cut back by 0 bases and J by 5 bases. Here the CDR3 reads CSAREPSGTYDEQYF. In nucleotides, the CDR3 is TGCAGTGCTAGAGAGCCTAGCGGGACGTACGACGAGCAGTACTTC.

This clone is deemed medium-sized (0.01 to 0.1%). The rearrangement links TRBV6-1 to TRBJ2-3; possible D gene TRBD2, 5 bases. Trimming took 5 bases from V and 7 from J, leaving 13 bases between them. The CDR3 is 13 residues long. Germline assignment: CDR1 MNHNS and CDR2 SASEGT. The CDR3 protein is CASSTGIGYTQYF. The CDR3, as DNA: TGTGCCAGCAGTACCGGGATCGGGTATACGCAGTATTTT.

The chain employs TRBV6-1 and TRBJ2-2; D remains unclear. The CDR3 covers 11 residues. Germline assignment: CDR1 MNHNS and CDR2 SASEGT. V was clipped by 2 bases and J by 7 bases, with 2 bases between them. CDR3 amino acids: CASSESGELFF. Here the CDR3 DNA reads TGTGCCAGCAGTGAAAGCGGGGAGCTGTTTTTT.

By share of the sample, this clone is medium-sized. CDR3 DNA: TGTGCCAGCAGCCCCAGGGTGGGCCTTCCTAGCGGGAGGTACAATGAGCAGTTCTTC. Amino acid sequence: CASSPRVGLPSGRYNEQFF. The rearrangement uses TRBV28 and TRBJ2-1; TRBD2 agrees at 11 bases. CDR1 and CDR2 (germline): MDHEN, SYDVKM. CDR3 length equals 19 residues. J was trimmed by 4 bases and V by 6 bases; bases with no gene match: 17.

Details on this clone: A much more abundant neighbour one base away suggests this may be a read error. Likely a read error: the CDR3 ends without its conserved phenylalanine or tryptophan. This chain connects TRBV29-1 to TRBJ1-1, with TRBD1 identical over 7 bases. Germline V gene data show CDR1 as SQVTM and CDR2 as ANQGSEA. Germline trimming cut 7 bases from V and 2 bases from J; bases unmatched to any gene: 7. The CDR3 covers 13 residues. CDR3 loop: CSAAGQPNTEAFS. DNA for the CDR3: TGCAGCGCGGCGGGACAGCCAAACACTGAAGCTTTCTCT.

This clone was seen more than once but under ten times. This chain uses TRBV27 with TRBJ2-1; D gene ambiguous. CDR1 is MNHEY, CDR2 SMNVEV, per germline (reference sequence). Trimming left V 4 bases short and J 8 bases short, with 6 bases between. The CDR3 totals 11 residues. CDR3 sequence: CASSSHDEQFF. The CDR3 coding sequence is TGTGCCAGCAGTTCCCACGATGAGCAGTTCTTC.

This clone counts as medium-sized. The chain couples TRBV12-3 or TRBV12-4 to TRBJ1-2, with D possibly TRBD1 on 5 matching bases. CDR3 size: 14 residues. V lost 6 bases and J lost 3, with 14 bases in between. The CDR3 region has the DNA TGTGCCAGCAGAATCGCCGGGGGGGACTATGGCTACACCTTC. Translated, it gives CASRIAGGDYGYTF.

The table lists this clone with many counts. J is TRBJ1-1 and V is TRBV3-1, with a tentative D call TRBD1 (6 bases). The CDR3 runs 12 residues. Trimming shortened V by 4 bases and J by 4 bases, and 7 bases separated the two germline ends. CDR1 and CDR2 (germline): LGHDT, YNNKEL (reference sequence). The DNA of the CDR3 is TGTGCCAGCAGCCTCAGGGGCACTGAAGCTTTCTTT. Translated: CASSLRGTEAFF.

This clone appeared a few times. The chain is built from TRBV12-3 or TRBV12-4 and TRBJ2-1, with 9 bases fitting TRBD2. The CDR3 extends over 15 amino acids. The V and J ends lost 6 bases and 9 bases, in that order; junction bases with no gene match: 12. CDR3 nucleotides: TGTGCCAGCAGACCGACTAGCGGTAGCCTCTGTGAGCAGTTCTTC. Residues: CASRPTSGSLCEQFF.